This T cell receptor beta chain came from a study of long-term antiretroviral therapy in people with HIV. With survey level as its setting, the immunoSEQ assay was v3.0. Assay used: immunoSEQ multiplex PCR; TCRdb lists only in-frame clones, some missing. This table holds 20,000 or so clones, 75% to 85% found once. CDR3 length: 14 residues. V dropped 5 bases and J dropped 5 bases, with 16 bases sitting between them. CDR1 SGHTA and CDR2 FQGNSA come from the germline V gene. The sample here was unsorted PBMCs, taken at the start of antiretroviral therapy, before treatment. The V and J genes are TRBV7-2 and TRBJ2-7, with TRBD2 as a possible D gene (6 bases). The sequence was obtained from a man aged 18 to 29 with HIV. CDR3 coding DNA: TGTGCCAGCAGCCCCACTAGCATGGTCCACGAGCAGTACTTC. This codes for CASSPTSMVHEQYF.